A selection of T cell receptor beta chains follows, all from one sample in a study of CD8 T cells in Susac syndrome. TCRdb ran MiXCR on the immunoSEQ multiplex PCR reads and lists one entry per CDR3 protein. The sample consists of under 80,000 distinct CDR3 sequences, 85% to 95% of them appearing once. Sequenced sample: CD4+ T cells from PBMCs. Receptors originate from a human donor with Susac syndrome. The CDR3 runs from the conserved cysteine through the conserved F or W. The D gene is left open where the match is weak. A clone size is listed for some rows: how often the clone was seen (once, few, many), or a class if it is expanded.

v_call	j_call	clone_size	d_call	cdr3_aa	cdr3_nt
TRBV7-6	TRBJ1-3	.	.	CASSASGNTIYF	TGTGCCAGCAGCGCCTCTGGAAACACCATATATTTT
TRBV5-1	TRBJ2-3	few	TRBD2	CASSLRGDTDTQYF	TGCGCCAGCAGCTTGCGGGGGGACACAGATACGCAGTATTTT
TRBV6-5	TRBJ2-1	.	TRBD2	CASRLSSGNNEQFF	TGTGCCAGCAGACTGTCTAGCGGGAACAATGAGCAGTTCTTC
TRBV30	TRBJ2-4	.	TRBD1	CAWRPTGGNIQYF	TGTGCCTGGAGGCCGACAGGGGGGAACATTCAGTACTTC
TRBV29-1	TRBJ2-1	.	TRBD2	CSVETGGVVF	TGCAGCGTTGAGACGGGGGGAGTCGTCTTC
TRBV6-1	TRBJ2-5	.	.	CASSVGLQETQYF	TGTGCCAGCAGTGTGGGGCTACAAGAGACCCAGTACTTC
TRBV19	TRBJ2-7	.	.	CASSIRDEQYF	TGTGCCAGTAGTATTAGAGACGAGCAGTACTTC
TRBV4-1	TRBJ2-1	.	.	CASSQGLTEERYNEQFF	TGCGCCAGCAGCCAAGGACTGACAGAAGAAAGATACAATGAGCAGTTCTTC
TRBV29-1	TRBJ2-4	.	.	CSVRRTVLAKNIQYF	TGCAGCGTTCGACGGACGGTCTTAGCCAAAAACATTCAGTACTTC
TRBV2	TRBJ2-5	.	.	CASSAGALQETQYF	TGTGCCAGCAGCGCGGGTGCTCTCCAAGAGACCCAGTACTTC
TRBV7-3	TRBJ2-2	.	.	CASSLGGREELFF	TGTGCCAGCAGCTTAGGCGGCAGGGAGGAGCTGTTTTTT
TRBV20-1	TRBJ1-5	once	TRBD1	CSAGRGVLAGQFNQPRHF	TGCAGTGCTGGGCGAGGTGTACTTGCGGGACAGTTCAATCAGCCCCGGCATTTT
TRBV4-2	TRBJ2-1	.	TRBD2	CASSQELALDEQFF	TGTGCCAGCAGCCAAGAACTAGCGCTAGATGAGCAGTTCTTC
TRBV28	TRBJ2-3	once	.	CASSFGWKDLPGADTQYF	TGTGCCAGCAGTTTTGGGTGGAAGGATCTCCCAGGGGCAGATACGCAGTATTTT
TRBV14	TRBJ2-2	.	TRBD1	CASSQVDRDTGELFF	TGTGCCAGCAGCCAAGTCGACAGGGATACCGGGGAGCTGTTTTTT
TRBV7-7	TRBJ2-7	once	TRBD2	CASSLAGRYEQYF	TGTGCTAGCAGCTTAGCGGGACGCTACGAGCAGTACTTC
TRBV4-1	TRBJ2-6	few	.	CASSHPGAGANVLTF	TGCGCCAGCAGCCACCCAGGGGCTGGGGCCAACGTCCTGACTTTC
TRBV6-1	TRBJ2-5	.	TRBD1	CASSVGGPQETQYF	TGTGCCAGCAGTGTAGGGGGCCCCCAAGAGACCCAGTACTTC
TRBV14	TRBJ2-7	.	TRBD1	CASSWDRGYEQYF	TGTGCCAGCAGTTGGGACAGGGGCTACGAGCAGTACTTC
TRBV20-1	TRBJ2-7	once	.	CSAKGGVLAYEQYF	TGCAGTGCCAAAGGGGGAGTCCTGGCCTACGAGCAGTACTTC
TRBV18	TRBJ2-7	.	.	CASSPAGPAYEQYF	TGTGCCAGCTCACCAGCCGGGCCTGCCTACGAGCAGTACTTC
TRBV3-1	TRBJ1-1	.	.	CASSQSTEAFF	TGTGCCAGCAGCCAGAGCACTGAAGCTTTCTTT
TRBV19	TRBJ2-2	.	TRBD1	CASSMGTGGTGELFF	TGTGCCAGTAGTATGGGGACAGGGGGCACCGGGGAGCTGTTTTTT
TRBV7-2	TRBJ1-1	.	.	CASSRLRSVGNTEAFF	TGTGCCAGCAGCCGACTTAGGTCGGTCGGGAACACTGAAGCTTTCTTT
TRBV5-1	TRBJ2-3	.	.	CASSWGSLPDTQYF	TGCGCCAGCAGCTGGGGGAGTCTCCCAGATACGCAGTATTTT
TRBV11-1	TRBJ2-5	.	TRBD2	CASSTGTSTKTQYF	TGTGCCAGCAGCACCGGGACTAGCACGAAGACCCAGTACTTC
TRBV5-1	TRBJ2-3	.	TRBD2	CASSLGTSGGPSSTDTQYF	TGCGCCAGCAGCTTGGGTACTAGCGGGGGGCCGTCTAGCACAGATACGCAGTATTTT
TRBV7-9	TRBJ2-5	few	.	CASSSEGGRETQYF	TGTGCCAGCAGCTCCGAGGGGGGGCGGGAGACCCAGTACTTC
TRBV5-6	TRBJ1-2	.	.	CASSLAPPGIGGYTF	TGTGCCAGCAGCTTGGCCCCTCCAGGGATCGGAGGCTACACCTTC
TRBV11-2	TRBJ2-5	.	.	CASSLLKRTELQETQYF	TGTGCCAGCAGCTTATTGAAACGGACAGAGCTTCAAGAGACCCAGTACTTC
TRBV3-1	TRBJ1-1	once	.	CASSQSNTEAFF	TGTGCCAGCAGCCAGTCGAACACTGAAGCTTTCTTT
TRBV3-1	TRBJ2-7	.	.	CASTPHTRAQGEQYF	TGTGCCAGCACTCCTCACACCCGTGCTCAGGGGGAGCAGTACTTC
TRBV14	TRBJ2-2	.	TRBD1	CASSQGQGRTGELFF	TGTGCCAGCAGCCAGGGACAGGGGCGCACCGGGGAGCTGTTTTTT
TRBV3-1	TRBJ1-4	.	TRBD1	CASSQRDRNNEKLFF	TGTGCCAGCAGCCAACGGGACAGGAATAATGAAAAACTGTTTTTT
TRBV20-1	TRBJ2-5	.	.	CSAIIAEAQETQYF	TGCAGTGCTATTATAGCGGAGGCCCAAGAGACCCAGTACTTC
TRBV6-2/TRBV6-3	TRBJ2-7	.	.	CASNPNRDRLYEQYF	TGTGCCAGCAATCCTAACCGCGACAGGCTTTACGAGCAGTACTTC
TRBV7-3	TRBJ2-2	.	.	CASSSPNTGELFF	TGTGCCAGCAGCTCCCCCAACACCGGGGAGCTGTTTTTT
TRBV5-1	TRBJ2-7	.	TRBD1	CASSLVGQGRDEQYF	TGCGCCAGCAGCTTGGTCGGACAGGGTCGGGACGAGCAGTACTTC
TRBV7-2	TRBJ2-3	.	TRBD2	CASSLGPSGRPGTDTQYF	TGTGCCAGCAGCTTAGGGCCTAGCGGGCGCCCCGGCACAGATACGCAGTATTTT
TRBV2	TRBJ2-1	.	.	CASSEVGLPEQFF	TGTGCCAGCAGTGAAGTGGGGCTTCCGGAGCAGTTCTTC
TRBV12-3/TRBV12-4	TRBJ1-1	.	.	CASSPSGLGTEAFF	TGTGCCAGCAGTCCGTCAGGGTTAGGCACTGAAGCTTTCTTT
TRBV5-1	TRBJ1-2	.	.	CASSQGETNYGYTF	TGCGCCAGCAGCCAGGGAGAAACTAACTATGGCTACACCTTC
TRBV6-5	TRBJ2-6	once	TRBD1	CASSYSTGPGANVLTF	TGTGCCAGCAGTTACTCGACAGGGCCTGGGGCCAACGTCCTGACTTTC
TRBV20-1	TRBJ1-1	.	.	CSASIWADNTEAFF	TGCAGTGCTAGCATTTGGGCAGATAACACTGAAGCTTTCTTT
TRBV7-2	TRBJ2-5	.	.	CASSFAGSYQETQYF	TGTGCCAGCAGCTTTGCAGGATCGTACCAAGAGACCCAGTACTTC
TRBV11-2	TRBJ2-5	few	TRBD1	CASSADRGLETQYF	TGTGCCAGCAGCGCAGACAGGGGGCTAGAGACCCAGTACTTC
TRBV12-3/TRBV12-4	TRBJ2-1	.	TRBD2	CASSLGGGSSYNEQFF	TGTGCCAGCAGTTTGGGCGGGGGGAGCTCCTACAATGAGCAGTTCTTC
TRBV7-2	TRBJ2-6	.	.	CASSGSGASSGANVLTF	TGTGCCAGCAGCGGAAGCGGAGCCAGCTCTGGGGCCAACGTCCTGACTTTC
TRBV30	TRBJ1-5	.	.	CAWSSSGGNQPQHF	TGTGCCTGGAGTTCCTCTGGGGGTAATCAGCCCCAGCATTTT
TRBV27	TRBJ1-6	.	.	CASNSWQTPNSPLHF	TGTGCCAGCAATTCGTGGCAGACGCCAAATTCACCCCTCCACTTT
TRBV7-8	TRBJ2-1	.	.	CASSHYQGYDEQFF	TGTGCCAGCAGTCATTACCAAGGGTACGATGAGCAGTTCTTC
TRBV20-1	TRBJ2-7	.	.	CSATGDTLSREQYF	TGCAGTGCAACGGGGGACACACTTTCACGGGAGCAGTACTTC
TRBV28	TRBJ2-7	.	TRBD1	CASSPRTGVNEQYF	TGTGCCAGCAGTCCTCGGACAGGGGTAAACGAGCAGTACTTC
TRBV15	TRBJ1-1	.	.	CATSVFKTNTEAFF	TGTGCCACCAGCGTGTTTAAGACGAACACTGAAGCTTTCTTT
TRBV20-1	TRBJ2-4	.	.	CSVYEAAKNIQYF	TGCAGTGTTTACGAGGCAGCCAAAAACATTCAGTACTTC